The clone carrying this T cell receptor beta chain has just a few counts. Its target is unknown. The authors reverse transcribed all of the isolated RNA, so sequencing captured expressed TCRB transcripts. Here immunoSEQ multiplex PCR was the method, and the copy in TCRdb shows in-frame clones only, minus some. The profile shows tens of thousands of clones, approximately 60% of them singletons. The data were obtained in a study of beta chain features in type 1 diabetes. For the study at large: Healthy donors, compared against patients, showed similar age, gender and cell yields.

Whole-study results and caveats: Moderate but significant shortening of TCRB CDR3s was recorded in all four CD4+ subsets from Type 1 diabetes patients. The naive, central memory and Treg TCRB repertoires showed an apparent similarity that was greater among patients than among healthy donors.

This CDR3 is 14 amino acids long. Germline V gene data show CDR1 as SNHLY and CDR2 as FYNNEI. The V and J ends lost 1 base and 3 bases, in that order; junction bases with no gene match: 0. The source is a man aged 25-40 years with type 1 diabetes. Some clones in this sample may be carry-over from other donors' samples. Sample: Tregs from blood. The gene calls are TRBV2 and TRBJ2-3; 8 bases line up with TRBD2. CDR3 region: CASSEVAGTDTQYF. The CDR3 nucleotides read TGTGCCAGCAGTGAAGTAGCGGGGACAGATACGCAGTATTTT.